Listed here are 32 T cell receptor beta chains from one sample, sequenced in a study of blood T cell repertoires in COVID-19. Sequenced by immunoSEQ multiplex PCR; TCRdb stores in-frame clones only, minus some. This sample has more than 200,000 clones, with about 79% found just once. Input material: peripheral blood. The source is a woman aged 40 to 50 who had recovered from COVID-19.

This clone was found a few times. The gene calls are TRBV5-6 and TRBJ1-5; no firm D call. Trimming took off 2 bases at V and 0 bases at J, with 6 bases between the two ends. CDR1 SGHDT and CDR2 YYEEEE come from the germline V gene. The CDR3 spans 14 residues. This chain's CDR3 is CASSFGDSNQPQHF. The CDR3 bases are TGTGCCAGCAGCTTCGGGGATAGCAATCAGCCCCAGCATTTT.

In DNA, the CDR3 is TGTGCCAGCAGTCTCGACACGGTGGCCACTGAAGCTTTCTTT. Translation: CASSLDTVATEAFF. The chain joins TRBV27 to TRBJ1-1; D gene unclear. Germline-derived CDR1 and CDR2 are MNHEY and SMNVEV (reference sequence). CDR3 length: 14 residues. V was cut by 5 bases and J by 4 bases, with 14 bases left in between.

This sequence joins TRBV3-1 (or the pseudogene TRBV3-2) and TRBJ2-5; 11 bases align to TRBD1. Germline loops: CDR1 LGHDT, CDR2 YNNKEL (reference sequence). J lost 1 base, V lost 1 base, and 11 bases had no gene match. The CDR3 consists of 19 residues. The CDR3 loop is CASSQVTREDRGPQETQYF. CDR3 nucleotides: TGTGCCAGCAGCCAAGTGACCCGGGAGGACAGGGGGCCCCAAGAGACCCAGTACTTC.

The rearrangement uses TRBV9 and TRBJ1-3; 7 positions agree with TRBD1. V was pared by 3 bases and J by 0 bases, with 3 bases of the junction left unmatched. This CDR3 contains 15 residues. CDR1 SGDLS and CDR2 YYNGEE come from the germline V gene. As DNA, the CDR3 is TGTGCCAGCAGCGCCGGGACAGACTCTGGAAACACCATATATTTT. This encodes CASSAGTDSGNTIYF. The complete variable domain, with remaining parts taken from reference TRBV9 and TRBJ1-3, reads DSGVTQTPKHLITATGQRVTLRCSPRSGDLSVYWYQQSLDQGLQFLIQYYNGEERAKGNILERFSAQQFPDLHSELNLSSLELGDSALYFCASSAGTDSGNTIYFGEGSWLTVV.

This clone has a count of ten or more. The V and J genes are TRBV28 and TRBJ1-2; D not certain. The CDR3 has 14 residues. Per the germline V gene, CDR1 is MDHEN and CDR2 is SYDVKM. Trimming shortened V by 5 bases and J by 2 bases, and 12 bases separated the two germline ends. The CDR3 nucleotides are TGTGCCAGCAGTCAAGTATACACCAACTATGGCTACACCTTC. This gives the protein CASSQVYTNYGYTF.

The gene calls are TRBV2 and TRBJ2-5; D unresolved. CDR3 length: 14 residues. Germline CDR1 SNHLY, CDR2 FYNNEI. Trimming took 10 bases from V and 0 from J, leaving 15 bases between them. The CDR3 DNA reads TGTGCCACCAAGGTTCGACAAAACCAAGAGACCCAGTACTTC. Amino acid sequence: CATKVRQNQETQYF.

The chain links TRBV28 to TRBJ2-3; tentatively, D is TRBD2 (6 bases). This CDR3 region has 18 residues. CDR1 and CDR2 from the germline V gene are MDHEN and SYDVKM. V lost 7 bases to trimming and J lost 2 bases, with 25 bases between them. CDR3 loop: CASTDRPAGIAYTDTQYF. The CDR3, as DNA: TGTGCCAGCACCGACCGACCTGCGGGGATTGCCTACACAGATACGCAGTATTTT.

The gene calls are TRBV18 and TRBJ1-1, with 7 bases aligning to TRBD1. With 5 bases clipped from V and 3 bases from J, the junction kept 3 bases outside the gene matches. The CDR3 is made up of 13 amino acids. Germline V CDR1 and CDR2: KGHSH, LQKENI. CDR3 in DNA: TGTGCCAGCTCAACCCAGGGGGACACTGAAGCTTTCTTT. Translation: CASSTQGDTEAFF.

The V and J genes are TRBV10-3 and TRBJ2-5; unclear D gene. The CDR3 length is 14 residues. Germline-derived CDR1 and CDR2 are ENHRY and SYGVKD. With 0 bases removed from V and 2 bases from J, the gap between germline ends came to 7 bases. The CDR3 region has the DNA TGTGCCATCAGTGAGTCGGGCAGGCAAGAGACCCAGTACTTC. Its protein is CAISESGRQETQYF.

The chain combines TRBV19 with TRBJ1-1; D remains ambiguous. Germline V gene data show CDR1 as LNHDA and CDR2 as SQIVND (reference sequence). With 6 bases removed from V and 3 bases from J, the gap between germline ends came to 11 bases. The CDR3 has 13 amino acids. This CDR3 is CASSPLGDTEAFF. The CDR3, as DNA: TGTGCCAGTAGCCCCCTGGGCGACACTGAAGCTTTCTTT. Drawing the rest from reference TRBV19 and TRBJ1-1, the complete variable domain is DGGITQSPKYLFRKEGQNVTLSCEQNLNHDAMYWYRQDPGQGLRLIYYSQIVNDFQKGDIAEGYSVSREKKESFPLTVTSAQKNPTAFYLCASSPLGDTEAFFGQGTRLTVV.

The chain joins TRBV19 to TRBJ1-5; the match to TRBD1 covers 10 bases. V lost 5 bases and J lost 6; bases outside the gene matches: 4. CDR1 LNHDA and CDR2 SQIVND come from the germline V gene (reference sequence). CDR3 size: 14 residues. The CDR3 loop is CASSGTGEGQPQHF. CDR3 bases: TGTGCCAGTAGTGGGACAGGGGAGGGTCAGCCCCAGCATTTT.

This clone has a handful of counts. This chain's CDR3 is CASSSGRGSEAEQYF. The CDR3 DNA follows: TGTGCCAGCAGCTCTGGGAGGGGCTCGGAAGCCGAGCAGTACTTC. This chain connects TRBV7-6 to TRBJ2-7; 7 bases line up with TRBD2. The CDR3 sequence is 15 residues long. V shed 4 bases and J 6 bases; nucleotides not matched to a gene: 12. CDR1 is SGHVS, CDR2 FNYEAQ, per germline.

CDR3 DNA sequence: TGTGCCAGCAGTTTGACAGGCGGGGAAAAACTGTTTTTT. Its translation is CASSLTGGEKLFF. The chain has TRBV12-3 or TRBV12-4 and TRBJ1-4; maybe TRBD1 (6 bases). V shed 3 bases and J shed 8 bases, with 10 bases lying between them. The CDR3 extends over 13 amino acids.

The chain joins TRBV20-1 to TRBJ2-1; D gene unclear. CDR3 length equals 11 residues. V lost 6 bases, J lost 6 bases, and 9 bases lay in between. Per the germline V gene, CDR1 is DFQATT and CDR2 is SNEGSKA (reference sequence). CDR3 loop: CSAQEFNEQFF. CDR3 DNA sequence: TGCAGTGCCCAAGAGTTCAATGAGCAGTTCTTC.

The CDR3: CASSALENEKLFF. The CDR3 nucleotides read TGTGCCAGTAGTGCTTTAGAGAATGAAAAACTGTTTTTT. The chain carries TRBV19 and TRBJ1-4; no clear D. This CDR3 is built from 13 residues. The V and J ends lost 5 bases and 5 bases respectively, with 9 bases between them. Germline loops: CDR1 LNHDA, CDR2 SQIVND (reference sequence).

The gene calls are TRBV4-1 and TRBJ1-2, with unresolved D. CDR3 size: 13 residues. Germline V gives CDR1 MGHRA, CDR2 YSYEKL. V was shortened by 3 bases and J by 7 bases, with 12 bases between the two germline ends. For the CDR3, the DNA is TGCGCCAGCAGCCAGCCAGAAGGAGCTGGCTACACCTTC. Translated: CASSQPEGAGYTF.

The count of this clone is one. V and J are TRBV2 and TRBJ2-6, with D perhaps matching TRBD2 (5 bases). Germline CDR1 SNHLY, CDR2 FYNNEI. This CDR3 has 16 residues. The V gene lost 7 bases and the J gene lost 0 bases, with 13 bases spanning the gap. The CDR3 spells CASTLGVDSGANVLTF. DNA for the CDR3: TGTGCCAGCACCCTCGGGGTAGACTCTGGGGCCAACGTCCTGACTTTC.

The V and J genes are TRBV28 and TRBJ2-7, with TRBD1 matching over 7 bases. Germline values: CDR1 MDHEN, CDR2 SYDVKM. The CDR3 runs to 17 residues. J gave up 2 bases and V 5 bases, and 15 bases lay outside the gene matches. The CDR3 DNA follows: TGTGCCAGCAGTCCCCCCGTTATTCACAGGGGTCCCTACGAGCAGTACTTC. It translates to CASSPPVIHRGPYEQYF.

The chain links TRBV11-2 to TRBJ2-7; 10 nucleotides line up with TRBD2. Germline V gene data show CDR1 as SGHAT and CDR2 as FQNNGV. With 0 bases clipped from V and 4 bases from J, the junction kept 3 bases outside the gene matches. This CDR3 contains 15 residues. CDR3 DNA: TGTGCCAGCAGCTTAGATCCTAGCGGGGGTTACGAGCAGTACTTC. It yields the protein CASSLDPSGGYEQYF.

The chain joins TRBV28 to TRBJ1-5, with TRBD1 identical over 10 bases. This CDR3 has 13 amino acids. The junction had 10 bases not matched to a gene; V was cut back by 10 bases and J by 10 bases. The germline CDR1 and CDR2 sequences are MDHEN and SYDVKM. The CDR3 spells CATLRQGARPQHF. The CDR3 nucleotides read TGTGCCACCCTAAGACAGGGGGCACGACCCCAGCATTTT.

The chain recombines TRBV18 with TRBJ2-7; the D gene is possibly TRBD1 (6 bases). V was shortened by 3 bases and J by 4 bases, with 7 bases between the two germline ends. The germline V gene encodes CDR1 KGHSH and CDR2 LQKENI. The CDR3 loop spans 12 amino acids. The CDR3 reads CASSPTGYEQYF. CDR3 nucleotides: TGTGCCAGCTCACCGACAGGTTACGAGCAGTACTTC.

The genes are TRBV29-1 and TRBJ2-7; TRBD1 might be the D (7 bases). V lost 3 bases, J lost 1 base, and 13 bases lay in between. CDR3 length: 14 amino acids. CDR1 is SQVTM, CDR2 ANQGSEA, per germline. CDR3 protein: CSVDQGGRSYEQYF. As DNA, the CDR3 is TGCAGCGTTGACCAGGGGGGCCGATCCTACGAGCAGTACTTC.

This chain joins TRBV18 and TRBJ1-2; 12 bases are a match to TRBD1. Trimming removed 3 bases from V and 3 bases from J; junction bases left unmatched: 11. Germline V gene sequence: CDR1 KGHSH, CDR2 LQKENI. CDR3 size: 18 residues. In DNA, the CDR3 is TGTGCCAGCTCACCGTCCGGGACAGGGGGCCTACGAGACTATGGCTACACCTTC. Residues: CASSPSGTGGLRDYGYTF.

The rearrangement links TRBV7-2 to TRBJ2-3; maybe TRBD1 (6 bases). The ends were cut back, 1 base at V and 6 bases at J, with 14 bases in the middle. The CDR3 runs 15 residues. Germline loops: CDR1 SGHTA, CDR2 FQGNSA. The chain's CDR3 is CASSLVGQGLDTQYF. DNA of the CDR3: TGTGCCAGCAGCTTAGTGGGTCAGGGGCTGGATACGCAGTATTTT.

The chain uses TRBV5-4 and TRBJ2-3; 9 bases line up with TRBD2. CDR3 length: 16 residues. CDR1 and CDR2 from the germline V gene are SGHNT and YYREEE (reference sequence). V lost 1 base and J lost 2; bases outside the gene matches: 5. The CDR3 coding sequence is TGTGCCAGCAGCTTGCGATTAGCGGGGGCCACAGATACGCAGTATTTT. Protein sequence: CASSLRLAGATDTQYF.

This clone was found once. This same CDR3 is encoded by further DNA sequences in the sample. The chain employs TRBV19 and TRBJ1-1; 7 bases match TRBD1. V lost 6 bases and J lost 8; bases outside the gene matches: 3. This CDR3 has 11 residues. Per the germline V gene, CDR1 is LNHDA and CDR2 is SQIVND (reference sequence). The CDR3 reads CASRGQAEAFF. The CDR3 DNA reads as TGTGCCAGTAGAGGACAGGCCGAAGCTTTCTTT.

The CDR3 loop reads CASSMDRKNTEAFF. For the CDR3, the DNA is TGTGCCAGCTCTATGGACAGGAAGAACACTGAAGCTTTCTTT. V usage is TRBV18 and J usage is TRBJ1-1; 7 bases fit TRBD1. CDR3 length: 14 amino acids. CDR1 is KGHSH, CDR2 LQKENI, per germline. V dropped 6 bases and J dropped 1; count of bases not matched to a gene: 5. Variable domain in full (rest from reference TRBV18 and TRBJ1-1): NAGVMQNPRHLVRRRGQEARLRCSPMKGHSHVYWYRQLPEEGLKFMVYLQKENIIDESGMPKERFSAEFPKEGPSILRIQQVVRGDSAAYFCASSMDRKNTEAFFGQGTRLTVV.

The chain has TRBV19 and TRBJ2-7; D might be TRBD2 (6 bases). Germline values: CDR1 LNHDA, CDR2 SQIVND (reference sequence). The CDR3 totals 14 residues. The V end lost 6 bases, the J end lost 3 bases, and 15 bases lay between the germline ends. CDR3 in amino acids: CASSGWEESYEQYF. The CDR3 DNA reads as TGTGCCAGTAGCGGGTGGGAGGAGAGCTACGAGCAGTACTTC.

The V and J genes are TRBV6-5 and TRBJ1-1; D might be TRBD1 (5 bases). With 6 bases removed from V and 0 bases from J, the gap between germline ends came to 8 bases. The CDR3 sequence is 13 residues long. The germline gives CDR1 MNHEY, CDR2 SVGAGI. The CDR3 nucleotides are TGTGCCAGCAGCCAGGGAATGAACACTGAAGCTTTCTTT. Translated, it gives CASSQGMNTEAFF.

V is TRBV13 and J is TRBJ2-5; TRBD2 agrees at 9 bases. CDR1 PRHDT and CDR2 FYEKMQ come from the germline V gene (reference sequence). The CDR3 contains 15 residues. Trimming cost V 2 bases and J 8 bases; bases outside gene matches: 9. The CDR3 DNA reads as TGTGCCAGCAGCTTAAGGAGCGGGGGGACGGGAACCCAGTACTTC. Protein product: CASSLRSGGTGTQYF.

This chain connects TRBV7-3 to TRBJ1-1; D gene uncertain. The CDR3 consists of 13 residues. CDR1 and CDR2 from the germline V gene are SGHTA and FQGTGA. Deletions cut 4 bases from V and 0 bases from J, with 6 bases between. The chain's CDR3 is CASSSQMNTEAFF. CDR3 DNA sequence: TGTGCCAGCAGCTCCCAGATGAACACTGAAGCTTTCTTT.

The V call is TRBV11-1, the J call TRBJ2-1; maybe TRBD1 (6 bases). With 4 bases removed from V and 10 bases from J, the gap between germline ends came to 14 bases. Germline values: CDR1 SGHAT, CDR2 FQDESV (reference sequence). CDR3 size: 13 residues. CDR3 region: CASSSDSPWEQFF. The CDR3 nucleotides are TGTGCCAGCAGCTCGGACAGCCCCTGGGAGCAGTTCTTC.